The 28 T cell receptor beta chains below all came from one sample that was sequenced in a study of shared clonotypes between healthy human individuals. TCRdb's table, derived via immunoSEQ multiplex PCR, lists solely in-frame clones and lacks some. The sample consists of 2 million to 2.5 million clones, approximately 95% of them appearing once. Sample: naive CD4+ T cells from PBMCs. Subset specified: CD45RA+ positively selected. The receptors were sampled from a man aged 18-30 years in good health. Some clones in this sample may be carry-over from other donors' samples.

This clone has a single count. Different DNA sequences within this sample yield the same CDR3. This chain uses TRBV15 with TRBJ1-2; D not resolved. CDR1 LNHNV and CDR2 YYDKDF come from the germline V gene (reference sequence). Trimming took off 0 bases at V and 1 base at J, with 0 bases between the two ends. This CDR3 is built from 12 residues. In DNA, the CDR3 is TGTGCCACCAGCAGAGATAACTATGGCTACACCTTC. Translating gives CATSRDNYGYTF.

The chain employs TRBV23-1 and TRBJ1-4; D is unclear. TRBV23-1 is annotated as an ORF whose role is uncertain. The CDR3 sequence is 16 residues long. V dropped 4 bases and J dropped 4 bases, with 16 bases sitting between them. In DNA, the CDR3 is TGCGCCAGCAGTCCCCCGCTTGGGAAGGATAATGAAAAACTGTTTTTT. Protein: CASSPPLGKDNEKLFF.

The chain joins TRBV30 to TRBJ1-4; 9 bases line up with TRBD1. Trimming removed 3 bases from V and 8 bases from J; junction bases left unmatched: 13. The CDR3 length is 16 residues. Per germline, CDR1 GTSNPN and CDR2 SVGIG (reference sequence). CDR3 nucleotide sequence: TGTGCCTGGAGCTCTACGGGACAGGGAAGGGAAGAAAAACTGTTTTTT. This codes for CAWSSTGQGREEKLFF.

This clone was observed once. As DNA, the CDR3 is TGCGCCAGCAGCGCCCTCCCTAGTACCAACACAGATACGCAGTATTTT. Its protein is CASSALPSTNTDTQYF. This chain uses TRBV5-1 with TRBJ2-3; D remains ambiguous. This CDR3 has 16 residues. Germline V CDR1 and CDR2: SGHRS, YFSETQ. Trimming removed 4 bases from V and 2 bases from J, with 17 bases in between.

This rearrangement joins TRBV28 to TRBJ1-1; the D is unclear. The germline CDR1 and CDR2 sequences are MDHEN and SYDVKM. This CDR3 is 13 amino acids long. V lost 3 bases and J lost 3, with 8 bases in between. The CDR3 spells CASSFWEDTEAFF. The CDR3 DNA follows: TGTGCCAGCAGTTTTTGGGAGGACACTGAAGCTTTCTTT.

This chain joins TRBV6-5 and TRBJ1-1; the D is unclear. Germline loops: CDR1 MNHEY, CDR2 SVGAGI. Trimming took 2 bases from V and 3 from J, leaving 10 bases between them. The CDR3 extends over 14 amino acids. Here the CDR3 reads CASSYRSSDTEAFF. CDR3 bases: TGTGCCAGCAGTTACAGGAGTAGTGACACTGAAGCTTTCTTT.

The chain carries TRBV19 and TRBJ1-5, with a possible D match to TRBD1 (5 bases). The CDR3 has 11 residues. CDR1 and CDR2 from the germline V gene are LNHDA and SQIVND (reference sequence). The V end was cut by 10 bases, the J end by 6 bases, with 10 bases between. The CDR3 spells CAIGGTQPQHF. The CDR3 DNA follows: TGTGCCATTGGGGGGACTCAGCCCCAGCATTTT.

The CDR3, as DNA: TGTGCCAGCAGCTTGGTTGGCAGCTCCTTAGCCAAAAACATTCAGTACTTC. Translating gives CASSLVGSSLAKNIQYF. The J gene is TRBJ2-4, the V gene TRBV5-8; D is unresolved. Germline V gives CDR1 SGHTS, CDR2 YDEGEE. The CDR3 has 17 residues. V lost 0 bases to trimming and J lost 0 bases, with 13 bases between them.

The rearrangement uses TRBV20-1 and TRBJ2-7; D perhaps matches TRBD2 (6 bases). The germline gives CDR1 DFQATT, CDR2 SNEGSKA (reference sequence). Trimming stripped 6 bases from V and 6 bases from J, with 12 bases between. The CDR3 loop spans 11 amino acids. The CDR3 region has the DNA TGCAGTGCACCAGCGGGTTCCGAGCAGTACTTC. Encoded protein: CSAPAGSEQYF.

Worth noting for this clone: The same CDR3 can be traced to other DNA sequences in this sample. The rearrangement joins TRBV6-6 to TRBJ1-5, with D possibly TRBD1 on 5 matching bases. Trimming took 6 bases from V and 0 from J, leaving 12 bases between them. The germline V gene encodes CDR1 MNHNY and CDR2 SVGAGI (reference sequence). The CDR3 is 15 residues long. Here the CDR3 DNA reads TGTGCCAGCAGCCTAGACAGCTATAGCAATCAGCCCCAGCATTTT. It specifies CASSLDSYSNQPQHF.

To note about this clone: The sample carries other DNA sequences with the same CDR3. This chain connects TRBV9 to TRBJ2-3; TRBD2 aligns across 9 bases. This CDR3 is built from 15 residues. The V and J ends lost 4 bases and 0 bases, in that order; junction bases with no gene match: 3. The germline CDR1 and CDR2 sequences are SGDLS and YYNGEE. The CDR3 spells CASSITSGSTDTQYF. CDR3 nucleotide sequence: TGTGCCAGCAGCATAACTAGCGGGAGCACAGATACGCAGTATTTT.

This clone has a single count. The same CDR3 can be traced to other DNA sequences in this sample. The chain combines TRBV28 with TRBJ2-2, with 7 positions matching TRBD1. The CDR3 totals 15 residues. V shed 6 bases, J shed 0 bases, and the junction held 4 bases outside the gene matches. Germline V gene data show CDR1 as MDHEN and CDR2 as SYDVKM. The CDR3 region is CASSPGGANTGELFF. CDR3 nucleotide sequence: TGTGCCAGCAGCCCAGGGGGTGCGAACACCGGGGAGCTGTTTTTT.

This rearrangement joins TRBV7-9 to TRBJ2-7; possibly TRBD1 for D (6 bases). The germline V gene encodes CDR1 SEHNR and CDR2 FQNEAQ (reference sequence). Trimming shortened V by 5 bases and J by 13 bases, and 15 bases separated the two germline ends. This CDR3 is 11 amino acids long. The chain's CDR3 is CASSQRDKSYF. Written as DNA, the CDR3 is TGTGCCAGCAGCCAACGGGACAAGTCATACTTC.

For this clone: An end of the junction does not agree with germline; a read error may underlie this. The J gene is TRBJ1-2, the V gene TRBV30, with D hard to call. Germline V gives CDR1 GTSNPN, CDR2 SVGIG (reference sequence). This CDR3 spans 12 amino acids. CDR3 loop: CAWSVGSLLLGF. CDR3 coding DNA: TGTGCCTGGAGTGTGGGCAGCCTTCTCCTCGGCTTC.

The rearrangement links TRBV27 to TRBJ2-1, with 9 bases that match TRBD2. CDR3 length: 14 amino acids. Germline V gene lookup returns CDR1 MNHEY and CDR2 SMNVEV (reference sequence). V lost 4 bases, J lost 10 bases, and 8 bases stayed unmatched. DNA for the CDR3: TGTGCCAGCAGTTCAGCTAGCGGGATAGGGGAGCAGTTCTTC. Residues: CASSSASGIGEQFF.

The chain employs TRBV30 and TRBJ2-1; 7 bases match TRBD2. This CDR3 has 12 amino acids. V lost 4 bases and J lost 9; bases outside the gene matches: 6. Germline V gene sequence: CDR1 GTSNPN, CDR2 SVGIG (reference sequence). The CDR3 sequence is CAWTSGWGEQFF. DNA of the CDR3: TGTGCCTGGACTAGCGGTTGGGGTGAGCAGTTCTTC.

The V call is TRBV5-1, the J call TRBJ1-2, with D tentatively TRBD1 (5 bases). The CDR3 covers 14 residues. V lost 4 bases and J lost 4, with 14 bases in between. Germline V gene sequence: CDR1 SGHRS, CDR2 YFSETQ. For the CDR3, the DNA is TGCGCCAGCAGCGAGGGACTGCAAGTCTATGGCTACACCTTC. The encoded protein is CASSEGLQVYGYTF.

Here the CDR3 DNA reads TGTGCCAGCAGCTCTGGCGGGCAGGGGGCCTTTTCCTACGAGCAGTACTTC. Its protein is CASSSGGQGAFSYEQYF. The gene calls are TRBV27 and TRBJ2-7; 8 bases map to TRBD1. The CDR3 is 17 amino acids. From germline, CDR1 is MNHEY and CDR2 SMNVEV (reference sequence). The V and J ends lost 6 bases and 1 base, in that order; junction bases with no gene match: 14.

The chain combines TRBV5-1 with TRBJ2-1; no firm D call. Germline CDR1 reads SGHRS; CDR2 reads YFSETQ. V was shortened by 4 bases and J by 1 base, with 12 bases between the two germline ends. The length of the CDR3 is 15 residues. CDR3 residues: CASSVELPSYNEQFF. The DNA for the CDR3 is TGCGCCAGCAGCGTGGAGCTTCCTTCCTACAATGAGCAGTTCTTC.

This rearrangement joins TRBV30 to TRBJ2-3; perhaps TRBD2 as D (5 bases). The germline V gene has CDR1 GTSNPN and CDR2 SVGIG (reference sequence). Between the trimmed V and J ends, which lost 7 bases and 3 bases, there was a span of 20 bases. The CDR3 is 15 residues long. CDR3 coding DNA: TGTGCCTCTGGTCCAATCAGGTCGGGGACAGATACGCAGTATTTT. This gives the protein CASGPIRSGTDTQYF.

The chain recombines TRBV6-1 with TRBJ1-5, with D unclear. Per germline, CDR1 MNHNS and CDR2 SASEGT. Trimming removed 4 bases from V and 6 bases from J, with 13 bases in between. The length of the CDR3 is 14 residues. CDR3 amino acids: CASSAGASAQPQHF. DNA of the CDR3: TGTGCCAGCAGTGCAGGCGCTTCTGCTCAGCCCCAGCATTTT.

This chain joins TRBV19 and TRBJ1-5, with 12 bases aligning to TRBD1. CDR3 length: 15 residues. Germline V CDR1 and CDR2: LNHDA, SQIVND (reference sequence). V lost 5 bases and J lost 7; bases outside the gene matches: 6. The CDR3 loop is CASSASGTGGQPQHF. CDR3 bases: TGTGCCAGTAGTGCGTCCGGGACAGGGGGCCAGCCCCAGCATTTT.

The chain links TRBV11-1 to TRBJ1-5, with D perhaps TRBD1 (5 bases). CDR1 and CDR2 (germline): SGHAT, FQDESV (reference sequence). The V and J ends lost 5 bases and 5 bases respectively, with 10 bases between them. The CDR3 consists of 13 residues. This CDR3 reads CASSPGTDQPQHF. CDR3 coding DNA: TGTGCCAGCAGCCCTGGGACCGATCAGCCCCAGCATTTT.

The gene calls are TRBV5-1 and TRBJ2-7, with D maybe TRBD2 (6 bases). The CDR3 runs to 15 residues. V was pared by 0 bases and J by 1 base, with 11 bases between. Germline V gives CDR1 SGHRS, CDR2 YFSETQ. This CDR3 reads CASSLDWDSSYEQYF. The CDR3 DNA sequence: TGCGCCAGCAGCTTGGACTGGGACTCTTCCTACGAGCAGTACTTC.

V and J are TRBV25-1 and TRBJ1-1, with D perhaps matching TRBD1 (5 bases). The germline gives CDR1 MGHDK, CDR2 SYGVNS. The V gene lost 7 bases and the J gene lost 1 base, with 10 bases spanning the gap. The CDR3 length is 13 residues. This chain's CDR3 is CASTGQGNTEAFF. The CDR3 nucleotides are TGTGCCAGCACTGGGCAGGGGAACACTGAAGCTTTCTTT.

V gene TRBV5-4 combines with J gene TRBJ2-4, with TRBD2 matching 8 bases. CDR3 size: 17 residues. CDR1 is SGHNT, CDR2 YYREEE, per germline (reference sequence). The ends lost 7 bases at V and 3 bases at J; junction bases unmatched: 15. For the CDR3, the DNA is TGTGCCAGCCGGGAGGGCCTAGGAAATTCGGGCAAAAACATTCAGTACTTC. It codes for CASREGLGNSGKNIQYF.

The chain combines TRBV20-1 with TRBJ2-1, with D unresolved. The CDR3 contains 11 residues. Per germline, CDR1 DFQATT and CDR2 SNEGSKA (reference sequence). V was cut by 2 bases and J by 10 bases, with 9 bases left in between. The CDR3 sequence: CSARNGYEQFF. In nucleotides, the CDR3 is TGCAGTGCTAGAAATGGGTACGAGCAGTTCTTC.

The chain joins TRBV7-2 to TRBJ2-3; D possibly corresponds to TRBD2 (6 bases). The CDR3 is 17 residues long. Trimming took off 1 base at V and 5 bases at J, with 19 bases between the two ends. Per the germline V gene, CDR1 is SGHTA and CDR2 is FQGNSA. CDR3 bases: TGTGCCAGCAGCTTAGGGCGCCTTGGCCTAGCGATAGATACGCAGTATTTT. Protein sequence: CASSLGRLGLAIDTQYF. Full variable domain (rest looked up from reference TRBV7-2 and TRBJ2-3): GAGVSQSPSNKVTEKGKDVELRCDPISGHTALYWYRQSLGQGLEFLIYFQGNSAPDKSGLPSDRFSAERTGGSVSTLTIQRTQQEDSAVYLCASSLGRLGLAIDTQYFGPGTRLTVL.